This T cell receptor (beta chain) is drawn from a study of cytomegalovirus exposure and HLA in healthy donors. Broader study findings: Most observed TCR sequences were rare, whereas some public TCRs were detected in many donors. Sequencing depth across donors, presence/absence analyses assumed, was roughly uniform. Analysis was carried out at a later point, and it linked a missense DCLRE1C variant to TCR beta V- and J-gene trimming. Prior analysis indicated that the majority of TCR beta V segments exhibited productivity approximately 87% or approximately 30% of the time.

V lost 4 bases, J lost 9 bases, and 7 bases stayed unmatched. Germline loops: CDR1 SGHRS, CDR2 YFSETQ. This CDR3 spans 14 amino acids. In the PCR, 60 Vbeta and 13 Jbeta primers were used. The protocol was immunoSEQ multiplex PCR, while the TCRdb copy is restricted to in-frame clones and leaves out a portion. The table has 160,000 or so clones, over 70% seen once. Comments on this clone: Its antigen is as yet unknown.

This receptor was taken from a middle-aged man in good health and CMV-seronegative. The chain recombines TRBV5-1 with TRBJ1-6; 7 bases line up with TRBD1. The sequenced sample was PBMCs. The CDR3 sequence: CASSPGQDGSPLHF. As DNA, the CDR3 is TGCGCCAGCAGCCCCGGACAGGATGGTTCACCCCTCCACTTT.